The 17 T cell receptor beta chains listed next were all sequenced from one sample in a study of blood T cell repertoires in COVID-19. Data came from immunoSEQ multiplex PCR; TCRdb stores just in-frame clones and leaves some out. The sample shows 150,000 to 200,000 clones, 88% of them seen only once. The sample was peripheral blood. The receptor set was obtained from a human donor in a cohort sampled during active COVID-19.

Only a few counts were recorded for this clone. The chain uses TRBV6-1 and TRBJ1-2; D is uncertain. Germline V gene lookup returns CDR1 MNHNS and CDR2 SASEGT. With 1 base removed from V and 1 base from J, the gap between germline ends came to 22 bases. This CDR3 contains 19 residues. DNA of the CDR3: TGTGCCAGCAGTGAAGGTACTTGGGCAACCGCGCTCTTTAACTATGGCTACACCTTC. Translating it yields CASSEGTWATALFNYGYTF.

This chain joins TRBV19 and TRBJ2-3; TRBD2 agrees at 14 bases. Germline-derived CDR1 and CDR2 are LNHDA and SQIVND (reference sequence). This CDR3 spans 20 amino acids. The junction had 16 bases not matched to a gene; V was cut back by 8 bases and J by 0 bases. CDR3 DNA: TGTGCCAGTCCAACTCCGGGACTAGCGGGAGAGTTTATTAGCACAGATACGCAGTATTTT. Amino acids: CASPTPGLAGEFISTDTQYF.

The rearrangement uses TRBV5-6 and TRBJ2-7; a weak D match, TRBD1 (6 bases). Germline V gene sequence: CDR1 SGHDT, CDR2 YYEEEE. CDR3 length: 12 residues. Between the trimmed V and J ends, which lost 4 bases and 4 bases, there was a span of 9 bases. The CDR3 nucleotides read TGTGCCAGCAGCAGGGGGATTTACGAGCAGTACTTC. It is translated as CASSRGIYEQYF.

The CDR3 spells CASRLAGSTGTEAFF. CDR3 nucleotide sequence: TGTGCCAGCCGCCTGGCAGGGTCAACCGGCACTGAAGCTTTCTTT. This chain links TRBV6-2 or TRBV6-3 with TRBJ1-1; TRBD1 is a possible D gene (5 bases). V gave up 8 bases and J gave up 4 bases, with 20 bases separating them. CDR3 length: 15 amino acids. Germline loops: CDR1 MNHEY, CDR2 SVGEGT.

The chain uses TRBV6-5 and TRBJ2-3; D possibly corresponds to TRBD2 (6 bases). V dropped 4 bases and J dropped 6 bases, with 8 bases sitting between them. Germline values: CDR1 MNHEY, CDR2 SVGAGI. There are 12 residues in the CDR3. The CDR3 sequence is CASSSRGDTQYF. CDR3 coding DNA: TGTGCCAGCAGTTCCCGGGGGGATACGCAGTATTTT.

Worth noting for this clone: One end of the junction varies from germline; a read error may be responsible. The gene calls are TRBV29-1 and TRBJ2-5, with D hard to call. The CDR3 loop spans 10 amino acids. The germline gives CDR1 SQVTM, CDR2 ANQGSEA. The CDR3 reads CSVEATPSNF. DNA of the CDR3: TGCAGCGTTGAAGCGACTCCCAGTAACTTC.

V gene TRBV7-2 combines with J gene TRBJ2-1; 7 nucleotides match TRBD2. The CDR3 covers 17 residues. The V gene end was trimmed by 5 bases and the J gene end by 6 bases; junction bases not matched to a gene: 16. Per the germline V gene, CDR1 is SGHTA and CDR2 is FQGNSA. The CDR3 DNA sequence: TGTGCCAGCAGCCTCGGGTTCGGCGGGGGTCAACTCAATGAGCAGTTCTTC. Residues: CASSLGFGGGQLNEQFF. Together with reference TRBV7-2 and TRBJ2-1, the CDR3 gives the full variable domain: GAGVSQSPSNKVTEKGKDVELRCDPISGHTALYWYRQSLGQGLEFLIYFQGNSAPDKSGLPSDRFSAERTGGSVSTLTIQRTQQEDSAVYLCASSLGFGGGQLNEQFFGPGTRLTVL.

V is TRBV9 and J is TRBJ2-3, with TRBD1 matching over 9 bases. There are 12 residues in the CDR3. CDR1 is SGDLS and CDR2 is YYNGEE in the germline V gene. V trimming: 10 bases; J trimming: 5 bases; junction bases outside the gene matches: 5. The CDR3 loop reads CASQGAEDTQYF. The DNA of the CDR3 is TGTGCCTCACAGGGGGCTGAAGATACGCAGTATTTT.

This chain uses TRBV6-5 with TRBJ1-1, with D hard to call. CDR3 size: 13 residues. Germline assignment: CDR1 MNHEY and CDR2 SVGAGI. Trimming took 5 bases from V and 0 from J, leaving 7 bases between them. The CDR3 loop is CASSKNMNTEAFF. Written as DNA, the CDR3 is TGTGCCAGCAGTAAAAACATGAACACTGAAGCTTTCTTT.

The chain joins TRBV19 to TRBJ1-2, with 8 nucleotides matching TRBD1. The CDR3 loop spans 19 amino acids. The germline gives CDR1 LNHDA, CDR2 SQIVND (reference sequence). With 5 bases clipped from V and 1 base from J, the junction kept 18 bases outside the gene matches. The CDR3 sequence is CASSEHLRDRQLYNYGYTF. The CDR3 bases are TGTGCCAGTAGTGAACACCTCCGGGACAGGCAACTCTATAACTATGGCTACACCTTC.

CDR3 in DNA: TGCGCCAGCAGCTTGACGGACAGGCGAAACACCGGGGAGCTGTTTTTT. Its protein is CASSLTDRRNTGELFF. The chain couples TRBV5-1 to TRBJ2-2, with 7 nucleotides matching TRBD1. V lost 1 base, J lost 2 bases, and 5 bases stayed unmatched. Germline lookup yields CDR1 SGHRS and CDR2 YFSETQ. The CDR3 loop spans 16 amino acids.

V and J are TRBV4-2 and TRBJ1-2; TRBD1 aligns across 8 bases. Germline V gives CDR1 LGHNA, CDR2 YNFKEQ. This CDR3 has 16 amino acids. The J segment lost 6 bases and the V segment lost 0 bases, leaving 9 bases of the junction unmatched. The CDR3, as DNA: TGTGCCAGCAGCCAAGATGGACAGGGAGTAGTGGATGGCTACACCTTC. As protein: CASSQDGQGVVDGYTF.

This sequence joins TRBV7-2 and TRBJ1-1; the D is unclear. The CDR3 length is 14 residues. V lost 0 bases and J 1 base, leaving 6 bases between the germline ends. Per germline, CDR1 SGHTA and CDR2 FQGNSA. This chain's CDR3 is CASSLAGGNTEAFF. The CDR3, as DNA: TGTGCCAGCAGCTTAGCAGGAGGGAACACTGAAGCTTTCTTT.

This chain joins TRBV10-3 and TRBJ1-3, with D possibly being TRBD1 (6 bases). Trimming removed 6 bases at V and 0 bases at J, with 15 bases between. Germline V gene data show CDR1 as ENHRY and CDR2 as SYGVKD. The CDR3 length is 16 residues. The CDR3 DNA reads TGTGCCATCAGGGAACAGGGTACTCTCTCTGGAAACACCATATATTTT. Translated, it gives CAIREQGTLSGNTIYF.

The chain recombines TRBV19 with TRBJ1-5; D ambiguous. With 10 bases removed from V and 0 bases from J, the gap between germline ends came to 10 bases. The CDR3 runs 13 residues. The germline V gene has CDR1 LNHDA and CDR2 SQIVND (reference sequence). The CDR3 bases are TGTGCCACTTCGACAACTAGCAATCAGCCCCAGCATTTT. It encodes CATSTTSNQPQHF.

The chain employs TRBV15 and TRBJ2-1; 11 bases agree with TRBD1. V lost 3 bases and J lost 9; bases outside the gene matches: 7. This CDR3 comprises 15 residues. Germline assignment: CDR1 LNHNV and CDR2 YYDKDF (reference sequence). CDR3 coding DNA: TGTGCCACCAGCAGTCTCCGGGACAGGGGGAGTGAGCAGTTCTTC. Residues: CATSSLRDRGSEQFF. Full variable domain (missing parts from reference TRBV15 and TRBJ2-1): DAMVIQNPRYQVTQFGKPVTLSCSQTLNHNVMYWYQQKSSQAPKLLFHYYDKDFNNEADTPDNFQSRRPNTSFCFLDIRSPGLGDTAMYLCATSSLRDRGSEQFFGPGTRLTVL.

The chain has TRBV18 and TRBJ2-3, with 7 bases that match TRBD1. The germline V gene encodes CDR1 KGHSH and CDR2 LQKENI. After removal of 3 bases from V and 1 base from J, the junction contained 7 bases not matched to a gene. CDR3 length: 16 amino acids. This chain's CDR3 is CASSPKTGYRTDTQYF. CDR3 in DNA: TGTGCCAGCTCACCGAAGACAGGGTATCGCACAGATACGCAGTATTTT.